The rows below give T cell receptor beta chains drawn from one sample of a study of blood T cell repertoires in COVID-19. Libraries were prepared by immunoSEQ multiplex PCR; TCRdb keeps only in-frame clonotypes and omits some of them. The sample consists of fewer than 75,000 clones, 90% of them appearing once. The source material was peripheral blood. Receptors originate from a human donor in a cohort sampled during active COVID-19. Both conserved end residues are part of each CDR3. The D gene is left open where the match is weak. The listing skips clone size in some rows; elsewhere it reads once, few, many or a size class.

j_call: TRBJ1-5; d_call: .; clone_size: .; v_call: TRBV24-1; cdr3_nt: TGTGCCACCAGTGATTCGAGGGACAATCAGCCCCAGCATTTT; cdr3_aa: CATSDSRDNQPQHF
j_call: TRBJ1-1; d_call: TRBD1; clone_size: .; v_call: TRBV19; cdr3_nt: TGTGCCAGTAGGCCCGGGACAGACTACACTGAAGCTTTCTTT; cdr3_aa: CASRPGTDYTEAFF
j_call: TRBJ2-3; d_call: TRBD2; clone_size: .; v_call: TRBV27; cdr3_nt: TGTGCCAGCAGTTCACTAGCGGGAGGGCCGGCAGATACGCAGTATTTT; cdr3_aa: CASSSLAGGPADTQYF
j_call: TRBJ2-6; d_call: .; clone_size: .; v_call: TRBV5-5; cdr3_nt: TGTGCCAGCAGCTTGACAGGGACGTCTGGGGCCAACGTCCTGACTTTC; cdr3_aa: CASSLTGTSGANVLTF
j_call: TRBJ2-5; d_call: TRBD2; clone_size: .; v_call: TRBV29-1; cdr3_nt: TGCAGCGTTTCGGCGGGAGAAGTAGGGGAGACCCAGTACTTC; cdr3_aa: CSVSAGEVGETQYF
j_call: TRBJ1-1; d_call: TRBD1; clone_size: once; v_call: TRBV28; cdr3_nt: TGTGCCAGCAATCGAGGGGGCGCGAGAGGGACCGCTGAAGCTTTCTTT; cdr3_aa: CASNRGGARGTAEAFF
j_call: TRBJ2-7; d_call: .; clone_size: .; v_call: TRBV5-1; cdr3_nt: TGCGCCAGCAGCTTAGGGGCAGAGTACGAGCAGTACTTC; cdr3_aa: CASSLGAEYEQYF
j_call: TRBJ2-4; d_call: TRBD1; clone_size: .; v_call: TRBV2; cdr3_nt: TGTGCCAGCAGTGTGTCGGACAGGGGTGACAAAAACATTCAGTACTTC; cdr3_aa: CASSVSDRGDKNIQYF
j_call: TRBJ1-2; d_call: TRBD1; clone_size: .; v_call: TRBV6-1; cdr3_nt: TGTGCCAGCAGTGAATGGACAGGGGTCGGGCTAGGCTATGGCTACACCTTC; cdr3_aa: CASSEWTGVGLGYGYTF
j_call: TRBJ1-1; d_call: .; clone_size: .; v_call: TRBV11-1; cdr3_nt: TGTGCCAGCAGTAGACAGGTTGAGAACACTGAAGCTTTCTTT; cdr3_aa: CASSRQVENTEAFF
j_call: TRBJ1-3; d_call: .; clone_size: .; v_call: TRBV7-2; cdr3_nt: TGTGCCAGCAGCTTAGATAGGCAGGGCGGATCAGACACCATATATTTT; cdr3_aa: CASSLDRQGGSDTIYF
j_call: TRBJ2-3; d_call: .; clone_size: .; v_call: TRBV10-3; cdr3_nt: TGTGCCATCAGTGAGTCGTTGGTGGGAGGAGGAACAGATACGCAGTATTTT; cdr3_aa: CAISESLVGGGTDTQYF
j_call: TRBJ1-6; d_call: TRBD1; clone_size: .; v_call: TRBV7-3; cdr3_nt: TGTGCCAGCAGCTTAACCGGAGGGGGCTCTTCACCCCTCCACTTT; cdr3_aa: CASSLTGGGSSPLHF
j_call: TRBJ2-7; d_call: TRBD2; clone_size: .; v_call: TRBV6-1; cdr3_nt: TGTGCCAGCAGTGAAGCAGCGAGCGGGACCACCTACGAGCAGTACTTC; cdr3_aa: CASSEAASGTTYEQYF
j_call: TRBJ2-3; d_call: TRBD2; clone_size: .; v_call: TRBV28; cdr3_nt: TGTGCCAGCACCGGGACTAGCGGGAGGACAGATACGCAGTATTTT; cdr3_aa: CASTGTSGRTDTQYF
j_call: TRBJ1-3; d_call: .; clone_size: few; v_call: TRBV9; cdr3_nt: TGTGCCAGCAGCGTAGCGGGGAAGCCTGGAAACACCATATATTTT; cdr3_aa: CASSVAGKPGNTIYF
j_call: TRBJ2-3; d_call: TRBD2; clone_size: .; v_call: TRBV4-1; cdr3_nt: TGCGCCAGCAGCCAAGGACTAGCGGGGTTCACAGATACGCAGTATTTT; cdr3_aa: CASSQGLAGFTDTQYF
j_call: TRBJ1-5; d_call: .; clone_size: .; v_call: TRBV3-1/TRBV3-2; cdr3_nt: TGTGCCAGCAGCCAAGATTGGGGACTGGGGCCCCAGCATTTT; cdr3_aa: CASSQDWGLGPQHF
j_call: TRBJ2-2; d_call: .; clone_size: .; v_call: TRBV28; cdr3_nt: TGTGCCAGCAGCTTTAGCGTCACCGGGGAGCTGTTTTTT; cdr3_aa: CASSFSVTGELFF
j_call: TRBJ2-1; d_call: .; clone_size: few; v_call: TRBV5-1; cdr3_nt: TGCGCCAGCAGCGTAGGGGGAGCAGACAATGAGCAGTTCTTC; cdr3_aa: CASSVGGADNEQFF
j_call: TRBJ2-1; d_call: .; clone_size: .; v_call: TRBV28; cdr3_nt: TGTGCCAGCAGTTCTATGACTAGAGGGAGAGATGAGCAGTTCTTC; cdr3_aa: CASSSMTRGRDEQFF
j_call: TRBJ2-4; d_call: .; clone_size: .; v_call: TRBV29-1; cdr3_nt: TGCAGCGTTGAAGTAGCTCGCGGGGCAAAAAACATTCAGTACTTC; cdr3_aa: CSVEVARGAKNIQYF
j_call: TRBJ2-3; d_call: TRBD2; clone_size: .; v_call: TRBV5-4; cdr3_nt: TGTGCCAGCAGCTCGGGACTAGCGGGAGGCGGGACAGATACGCAGTATTTT; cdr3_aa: CASSSGLAGGGTDTQYF
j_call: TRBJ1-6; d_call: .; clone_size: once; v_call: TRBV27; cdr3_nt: TGTGCCAGCAGTTTAGGGGACATCAGTACCTCACCCCTCCACTTT; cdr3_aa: CASSLGDISTSPLHF
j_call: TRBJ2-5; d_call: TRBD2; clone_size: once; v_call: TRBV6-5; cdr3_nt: TGTGCCAGCAGCCCCGGACTAGCGGGAGCGGAGACCCAGTACTTC; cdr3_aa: CASSPGLAGAETQYF
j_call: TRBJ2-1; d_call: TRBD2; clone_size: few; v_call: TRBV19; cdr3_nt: TGTGCCAGTAGTTCACAGACTAGCTCGAATGAGCAGTTCTTC; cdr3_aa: CASSSQTSSNEQFF
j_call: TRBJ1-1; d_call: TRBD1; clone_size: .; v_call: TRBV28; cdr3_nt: TGTGCCAGCAGTTCCGGACAGGGGAGGTGGACTGAAGCTTTCTTT; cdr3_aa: CASSSGQGRWTEAFF
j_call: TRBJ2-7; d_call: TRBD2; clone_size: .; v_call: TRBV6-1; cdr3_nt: TGTGCCAGCAGGGAACTAGCGGGAGCGAGCTCCTACGAGCAGTACTTC; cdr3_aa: CASRELAGASSYEQYF
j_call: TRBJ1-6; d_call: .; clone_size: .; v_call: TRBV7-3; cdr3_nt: TGTGCCAGCAGCTTAGAGGGGGGGCAAGATTCACCCCTCCACTTT; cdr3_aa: CASSLEGGQDSPLHF
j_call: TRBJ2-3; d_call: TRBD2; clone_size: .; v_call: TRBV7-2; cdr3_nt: TGTGCCAGCAGCCCTAGTATGGCTAGCGGGGTTAGCACAGATACGCAGTATTTT; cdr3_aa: CASSPSMASGVSTDTQYF
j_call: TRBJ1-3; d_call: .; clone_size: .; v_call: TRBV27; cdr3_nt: TGTGCCAGCAGTTTATCGAAAGGCAGGGCGAGCTCTGGAAACACCATATATTTT; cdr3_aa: CASSLSKGRASSGNTIYF
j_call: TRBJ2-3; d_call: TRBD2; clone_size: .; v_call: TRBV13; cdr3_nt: TGTGCCAGCAGCTCCTACGGGACTAGCGGGACAGATACGCAGTATTTT; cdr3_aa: CASSSYGTSGTDTQYF
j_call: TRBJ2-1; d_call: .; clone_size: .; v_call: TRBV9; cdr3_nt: TGTGCCAGCAGCGTAGCTGACGTTAGCGACAATGAGCAGTTCTTC; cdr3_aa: CASSVADVSDNEQFF
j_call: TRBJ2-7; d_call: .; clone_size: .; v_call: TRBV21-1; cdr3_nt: TGTGCCAGCAGCAAAGTCAGGGTCTACGAGCAGTACTTC; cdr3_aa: CASSKVRVYEQYF
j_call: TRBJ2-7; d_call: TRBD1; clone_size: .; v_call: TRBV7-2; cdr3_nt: TGTGCCAGCAGCTTAAAGGGGGCAACCTACGAGCAGTACTTC; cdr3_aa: CASSLKGATYEQYF